This is a list of T cell receptor beta chains from one sample in a study of CD8+CD57+ T cells in acquired aplastic anemia. One entry per CDR3 protein, called by TCRdb with MiXCR from the reads. Here the sample spans approximately 130,000 distinct CDR3 sequences, about 43% being singletons. The specimen sequenced was sorted CD4+, CD8+, or CD8+CD57+ T cells (not recorded which) from PBMCs. The source of these receptors is a human donor with aplastic anemia. The CDR3 runs from the conserved cysteine through the conserved F or W. Each record gives: V gene, J gene, D gene, clone size, CDR3 protein, CDR3 DNA. D genes are given only for firm matches. Not all rows give a size; the values are once, few, many and, for expanded clones, a class.

v_call: TRBV2
j_call: TRBJ1-2
d_call: .
clone_size: .
cdr3_aa: CASNPFGYTF
cdr3_nt: TGTGCCAGCAACCCATTTGGCTACACCTTC

v_call: TRBV7-2
j_call: TRBJ1-5
d_call: .
clone_size: many
cdr3_aa: CASSTNQGQPQHF
cdr3_nt: TGTGCCAGCAGCACCAATCAGGGTCAGCCCCAGCATTTT

v_call: TRBV13
j_call: TRBJ1-2
d_call: .
clone_size: medium-sized
cdr3_aa: CASSLGVGYTF
cdr3_nt: TGTGCCAGCAGCCTTGGGGTTGGCTACACCTTC

v_call: TRBV30
j_call: TRBJ1-3
d_call: .
clone_size: .
cdr3_aa: CAWSSLQGGSGNTIYF
cdr3_nt: TGTGCCTGGAGTTCCCTACAGGGAGGATCTGGAAACACCATATATTTT

v_call: TRBV2
j_call: TRBJ2-7
d_call: TRBD2
clone_size: .
cdr3_aa: CASSDPSGGLDEQYF
cdr3_nt: TGTGCCAGCAGTGACCCTAGCGGGGGCTTGGACGAGCAGTACTTC

v_call: TRBV19
j_call: TRBJ1-4
d_call: TRBD1
clone_size: .
cdr3_aa: CASRQGLTNEKLFF
cdr3_nt: TGTGCCAGCCGACAGGGGTTAACTAATGAAAAACTGTTTTTT

v_call: TRBV29-1
j_call: TRBJ1-1
d_call: TRBD1
clone_size: many
cdr3_aa: CSVGTVDTEAFF
cdr3_nt: TGCAGCGTGGGGACAGTTGATACTGAAGCTTTCTTT

v_call: TRBV2
j_call: TRBJ1-1
d_call: .
clone_size: .
cdr3_aa: CASSERGYTEAFF
cdr3_nt: TGTGCCAGCAGTGAAAGAGGGTACACTGAAGCTTTCTTT

v_call: TRBV20-1
j_call: TRBJ2-7
d_call: .
clone_size: .
cdr3_aa: CGARWTATYEQYF
cdr3_nt: TGCGGTGCTCGTTGGACAGCAACCTACGAGCAGTACTTC

v_call: TRBV20-1
j_call: TRBJ1-5
d_call: .
clone_size: many
cdr3_aa: CSAIPGYDQPQHF
cdr3_nt: TGCAGTGCCATACCAGGGTACGATCAGCCCCAGCATTTT

v_call: TRBV6-1
j_call: TRBJ1-5
d_call: TRBD1
clone_size: many
cdr3_aa: CAVRGTGGQPQHF
cdr3_nt: TGTGCCGTTCGCGGGACAGGGGGTCAGCCCCAGCATTTT

v_call: TRBV7-8
j_call: TRBJ2-1
d_call: .
clone_size: .
cdr3_aa: CASSSTPGSEQFF
cdr3_nt: TGTGCCAGCAGCTCCACCCCAGGGAGTGAGCAGTTCTTC

v_call: TRBV15
j_call: TRBJ1-4
d_call: .
clone_size: many
cdr3_aa: CATSRAVPNEKLFF
cdr3_nt: TGTGCCACCAGCAGAGCCGTACCTAATGAAAAACTGTTTTTT

v_call: TRBV18
j_call: TRBJ1-1
d_call: .
clone_size: .
cdr3_aa: CASSPGAGPNTEAFF
cdr3_nt: TGTGCCAGCTCACCAGGGGCAGGCCCGAACACTGAAGCTTTCTTT

v_call: TRBV7-2
j_call: TRBJ2-7
d_call: .
clone_size: many
cdr3_aa: CASSLNGGGTVPYEQYF
cdr3_nt: TGTGCCAGCAGCTTAAACGGGGGCGGGACGGTTCCCTACGAGCAGTACTTC

v_call: TRBV12-5
j_call: TRBJ2-7
d_call: .
clone_size: many
cdr3_aa: CASGSDDSLKQYF
cdr3_nt: TGTGCTAGTGGTTCCGACGACAGCCTCAAGCAGTACTTC

v_call: TRBV20-1
j_call: TRBJ2-7
d_call: .
clone_size: many
cdr3_aa: CSAGGPTYEQYF
cdr3_nt: TGCAGTGCTGGGGGCCCGACCTACGAGCAGTACTTC

v_call: TRBV2
j_call: TRBJ1-4
d_call: .
clone_size: medium-sized
cdr3_aa: CASLLVEKLFF
cdr3_nt: TGTGCCAGCCTACTGGTTGAAAAACTGTTTTTT

v_call: TRBV19
j_call: TRBJ1-1
d_call: .
clone_size: many
cdr3_aa: CASSFQNTEAFF
cdr3_nt: TGTGCCAGTAGTTTTCAGAACACTGAAGCTTTCTTT

v_call: TRBV9
j_call: TRBJ1-1
d_call: .
clone_size: .
cdr3_aa: CASSVATEAFF
cdr3_nt: TGTGCCAGCAGCGTAGCTACGGAAGCTTTCTTT

v_call: TRBV19
j_call: TRBJ2-3
d_call: .
clone_size: .
cdr3_aa: CASTGLSTDTQYF
cdr3_nt: TGTGCCAGTACCGGACTGAGCACAGATACGCAGTATTTT

v_call: TRBV28
j_call: TRBJ1-2
d_call: .
clone_size: .
cdr3_aa: CASTLGRGINYGYTF
cdr3_nt: TGTGCCAGCACTCTCGGGCGGGGAATCAACTATGGCTACACCTTC

v_call: TRBV4-2
j_call: TRBJ1-2
d_call: .
clone_size: few
cdr3_aa: CASSPRGGVLNYGYTF
cdr3_nt: TGTGCCAGCAGCCCCCGGGGGGGAGTGTTGAACTATGGCTACACCTTC

v_call: TRBV10-1
j_call: TRBJ1-5
d_call: TRBD1
clone_size: many
cdr3_aa: CASSESEDRINQPQHF
cdr3_nt: TGCGCCAGCAGTGAGTCAGAGGACAGGATCAATCAGCCCCAGCATTTT

v_call: TRBV7-8
j_call: TRBJ1-6
d_call: .
clone_size: .
cdr3_aa: CASSLEGNSYNSPLHF
cdr3_nt: TGTGCCAGCAGCTTAGAGGGGAACTCCTATAATTCACCCCTCCACTTT

v_call: TRBV7-9
j_call: TRBJ2-5
d_call: .
clone_size: .
cdr3_aa: CASSLGHQETQYF
cdr3_nt: TGTGCCAGCAGCTTAGGACACCAAGAGACCCAGTACTTC

v_call: TRBV12-3/TRBV12-4
j_call: TRBJ2-7
d_call: TRBD2
clone_size: many
cdr3_aa: CASRGLAGTYEQYF
cdr3_nt: TGTGCCAGCAGAGGACTAGCGGGTACCTACGAGCAGTACTTC

v_call: TRBV6-5
j_call: TRBJ1-5
d_call: .
clone_size: few
cdr3_aa: CASSFSGGNQPQHF
cdr3_nt: TGTGCCAGCAGTTTTTCAGGCGGCAATCAGCCCCAGCATTTT

v_call: TRBV19
j_call: TRBJ1-1
d_call: TRBD1
clone_size: .
cdr3_aa: CASSPRTGEAFF
cdr3_nt: TGTGCCAGTAGTCCCCGGACAGGCGAAGCTTTCTTT

v_call: TRBV19
j_call: TRBJ1-5
d_call: .
clone_size: many
cdr3_aa: CASRESVNQPQHF
cdr3_nt: TGTGCCAGCAGGGAATCGGTCAATCAGCCCCAGCATTTT

v_call: TRBV7-6
j_call: TRBJ2-5
d_call: TRBD2
clone_size: many
cdr3_aa: CASSPNRDYYF
cdr3_nt: TGTGCCAGCAGCCCGAACCGGGACTATTACTTC

v_call: TRBV19
j_call: TRBJ1-1
d_call: .
clone_size: .
cdr3_aa: CASSPGSGRGNTEAFF
cdr3_nt: TGTGCCAGTAGCCCCGGCTCGGGGCGGGGAAACACTGAAGCTTTCTTT

v_call: TRBV7-3
j_call: TRBJ2-3
d_call: TRBD2
clone_size: many
cdr3_aa: CASSPGGMGTDTQYF
cdr3_nt: TGTGCCAGCAGCCCGGGGGGTATGGGCACAGATACGCAGTATTTT

v_call: TRBV10-3
j_call: TRBJ2-1
d_call: TRBD2
clone_size: .
cdr3_aa: CASSLPGTSGVGEQFF
cdr3_nt: TGTGCCAGCAGCCTACCCGGGACTAGCGGGGTGGGTGAGCAGTTCTTC

v_call: TRBV2
j_call: TRBJ2-1
d_call: .
clone_size: .
cdr3_aa: CASSEGSHNEQFF
cdr3_nt: TGTGCCAGCAGTGAAGGCAGCCACAATGAGCAGTTCTTC

v_call: TRBV9
j_call: TRBJ1-2
d_call: .
clone_size: few
cdr3_aa: CASSVDAGGYGYTF
cdr3_nt: TGTGCCAGCAGCGTAGACGCAGGAGGCTATGGCTACACCTTC

v_call: TRBV6-1
j_call: TRBJ2-5
d_call: TRBD2
clone_size: many
cdr3_aa: CASSDIGGVGETQYF
cdr3_nt: TGTGCCAGCAGTGACATCGGGGGGGTGGGGGAGACCCAGTACTTC

v_call: TRBV10-3
j_call: TRBJ2-3
d_call: .
clone_size: many
cdr3_aa: CAITGTVTDTQYF
cdr3_nt: TGTGCCATTACAGGGACTGTCACAGATACGCAGTATTTT

v_call: TRBV25-1
j_call: TRBJ2-7
d_call: .
clone_size: many
cdr3_aa: CASSDNPRYEQYF
cdr3_nt: TGTGCCAGCAGTGACAACCCCCGGTACGAGCAGTACTTC

v_call: TRBV5-5
j_call: TRBJ1-1
d_call: .
clone_size: .
cdr3_aa: CACSLAGTDLNTEAFF
cdr3_nt: TGTGCCTGCAGCTTGGCCGGAACAGACCTGAACACTGAAGCTTTCTTT

v_call: TRBV12-3/TRBV12-4
j_call: TRBJ1-2
d_call: .
clone_size: many
cdr3_aa: CASSFPPAGNYGYTF
cdr3_nt: TGTGCCAGCAGTTTCCCCCCCGCCGGTAACTATGGCTACACCTTC

v_call: TRBV12-3/TRBV12-4
j_call: TRBJ2-5
d_call: .
clone_size: .
cdr3_aa: CASSSSGDSGSRETQYF
cdr3_nt: TGTGCCAGCAGTTCCTCAGGGGATTCAGGTAGTCGAGAGACCCAGTACTTC

v_call: TRBV20-1
j_call: TRBJ2-1
d_call: .
clone_size: many
cdr3_aa: CSARAPDRSSYNEQFF
cdr3_nt: TGCAGTGCTAGAGCACCCGACCGGAGCTCCTACAATGAGCAGTTCTTC

v_call: TRBV18
j_call: TRBJ1-1
d_call: .
clone_size: few
cdr3_aa: CASSPSGLIYTEAFF
cdr3_nt: TGTGCCAGCTCGCCCTCCGGGCTAATCTACACTGAAGCTTTCTTT

v_call: TRBV3-1
j_call: TRBJ1-1
d_call: TRBD1
clone_size: many
cdr3_aa: CASSFTGGTEAFF
cdr3_nt: TGTGCCAGCAGCTTCACAGGGGGAACTGAAGCTTTCTTT

v_call: TRBV7-6
j_call: TRBJ2-1
d_call: .
clone_size: once
cdr3_aa: CASSLSGPGANEQFF
cdr3_nt: TGTGCCAGCAGCTTAAGTGGTCCGGGGGCCAATGAGCAGTTCTTC

v_call: TRBV2
j_call: TRBJ2-5
d_call: .
clone_size: many
cdr3_aa: CASSWDPSQETQYF
cdr3_nt: TGTGCCAGCAGTTGGGACCCATCGCAAGAGACCCAGTACTTC

v_call: TRBV6-5
j_call: TRBJ2-7
d_call: .
clone_size: few
cdr3_aa: CASSYPTRGYEQYF
cdr3_nt: TGTGCCAGCAGTTACCCAACGCGGGGCTACGAGCAGTACTTC

v_call: TRBV10-2
j_call: TRBJ2-3
d_call: TRBD2
clone_size: .
cdr3_aa: CASSWTSGGVYF
cdr3_nt: TGCGCCAGCAGTTGGACTAGCGGGGGGGTGTATTTT

v_call: TRBV25-1
j_call: TRBJ2-5
d_call: TRBD2
clone_size: .
cdr3_aa: CASSPGNSDRGRVAGGKETQYF
cdr3_nt: TGTGCCAGCAGTCCAGGGAATTCGGACAGGGGTCGAGTAGCGGGAGGGAAGGAGACCCAGTACTTC

v_call: TRBV20-1
j_call: TRBJ1-4
d_call: TRBD1
clone_size: .
cdr3_aa: CSAGGQGDGEKLFF
cdr3_nt: TGCAGTGCGGGAGGACAGGGGGATGGTGAAAAACTGTTTTTT

v_call: TRBV20-1
j_call: TRBJ1-6
d_call: TRBD1
clone_size: .
cdr3_aa: CSASGGQGYNSPLHF
cdr3_nt: TGCAGTGCTAGTGGCGGACAGGGGTATAATTCACCCCTCCACTTT

v_call: TRBV10-2
j_call: TRBJ1-4
d_call: .
clone_size: many
cdr3_aa: CASRMANEKLFF
cdr3_nt: TGCGCCAGCAGAATGGCTAATGAAAAACTGTTTTTT

v_call: TRBV6-1
j_call: TRBJ2-1
d_call: TRBD1
clone_size: .
cdr3_aa: CASSDWSRTGRHEQFF
cdr3_nt: TGTGCCAGCAGCGATTGGTCGAGGACAGGGAGGCACGAGCAGTTCTTC

v_call: TRBV10-1
j_call: TRBJ2-1
d_call: .
clone_size: .
cdr3_aa: CASSAAENNEQSF
cdr3_nt: TGCGCCAGCAGTGCGGCGGAGAACAATGAGCAGTCCTTC